The source of this T cell receptor beta chain is a study of regulatory T cells in long-lasting Graves disease. Study results and caveats: With persistent disease, TRBV28, TRBJ1-2 and TRBJ2-5 were the favored segments.

Germline CDR1 and CDR2: ENHRY and SYGVKD. This CDR3 contains 14 residues. V dropped 3 bases and J dropped 8 bases, with 14 bases sitting between them. TCR beta libraries were built with iRepertoire HTBI primers and Arm-PCR of CDR3 regions. TCRdb processed the multiplex PCR reads anew with MiXCR; each CDR3 protein has one entry. The sample carries under 800,000 distinct CDR3 sequences, roughly 15% recorded once. The time point: newly diagnosed GD, antithyroid drugs for less than 3 months. Following extraction of RNA from PBMCs, that RNA was used to make the TCR library. Tubes containing EDTA received approximately 8.7 milliliters of drawn peripheral blood. About this clonotype: Its target is not known.

Another study also made use of these data, one on T cells in Graves' hyperthyroidism and ophthalmopathy. From that second work: Researchers defined stable Graves' hyperthyroidism as no ophthalmopathy progression within 18 months. HTBI primers were employed in a first-round RT-PCR of the TCR CDR3.

The rearrangement joins TRBV10-3 to TRBJ2-4; perhaps D is TRBD1 or TRBD2 (5 bases each). This sample comprised peripheral blood mononuclear cells (PBMCs), obtained at new diagnosis, from a patient treated with antithyroid drugs. The sequence was obtained from a woman aged 25-40 years with Graves disease. The CDR3 region is CAISEPGYGDIQYF. DNA of the CDR3: TGTGCCATCAGTGAACCAGGGTACGGGGACATTCAGTACTTC.